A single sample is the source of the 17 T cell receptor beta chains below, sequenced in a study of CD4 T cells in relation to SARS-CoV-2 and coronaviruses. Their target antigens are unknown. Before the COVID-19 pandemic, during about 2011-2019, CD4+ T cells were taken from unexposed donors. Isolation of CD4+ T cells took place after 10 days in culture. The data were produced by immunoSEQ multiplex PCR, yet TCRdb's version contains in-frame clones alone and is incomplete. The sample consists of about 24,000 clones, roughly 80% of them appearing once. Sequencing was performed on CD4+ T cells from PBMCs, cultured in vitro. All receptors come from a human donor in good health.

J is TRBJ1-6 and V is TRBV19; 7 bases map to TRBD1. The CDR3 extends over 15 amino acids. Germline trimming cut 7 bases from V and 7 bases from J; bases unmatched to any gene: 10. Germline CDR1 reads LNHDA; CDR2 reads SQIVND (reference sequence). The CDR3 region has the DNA TGTGCCAGTACCTACTGGGCCAGGGGGAATTCACCCCTCCACTTT. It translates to CASTYWARGNSPLHF.

For the CDR3, the DNA is TGCGCCAGCAGCTTGGGGGGGGGACAGCAAGAGACCCAGTACTTC. This encodes CASSLGGGQQETQYF. V gene TRBV5-1 combines with J gene TRBJ2-5; D may correspond to TRBD1 or TRBD2 (7 bases each). This CDR3 is built from 15 residues. V was pared by 0 bases and J by 2 bases, with 11 bases between. CDR1 and CDR2 from the germline V gene are SGHRS and YFSETQ.

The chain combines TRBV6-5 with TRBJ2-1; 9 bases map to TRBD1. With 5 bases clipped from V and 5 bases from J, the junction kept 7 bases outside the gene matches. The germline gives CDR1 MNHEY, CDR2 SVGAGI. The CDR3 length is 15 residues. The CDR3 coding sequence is TGTGCCAGCAGTACTCCCGGGACAGGGAACAATGAGCAGTTCTTC. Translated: CASSTPGTGNNEQFF.

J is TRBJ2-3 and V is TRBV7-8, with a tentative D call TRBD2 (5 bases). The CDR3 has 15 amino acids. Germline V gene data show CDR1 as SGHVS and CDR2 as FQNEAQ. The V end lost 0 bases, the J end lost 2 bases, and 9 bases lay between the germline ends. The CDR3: CASSLAGENTDTQYF. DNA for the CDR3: TGTGCCAGCAGCTTAGCGGGAGAAAACACAGATACGCAGTATTTT.

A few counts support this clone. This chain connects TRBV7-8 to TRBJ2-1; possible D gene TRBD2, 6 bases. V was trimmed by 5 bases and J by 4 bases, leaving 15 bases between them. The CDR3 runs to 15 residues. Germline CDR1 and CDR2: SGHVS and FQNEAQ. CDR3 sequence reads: CASSQIADLYNEQFF. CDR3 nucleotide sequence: TGTGCCAGCAGCCAGATAGCGGATTTATACAATGAGCAGTTCTTC.

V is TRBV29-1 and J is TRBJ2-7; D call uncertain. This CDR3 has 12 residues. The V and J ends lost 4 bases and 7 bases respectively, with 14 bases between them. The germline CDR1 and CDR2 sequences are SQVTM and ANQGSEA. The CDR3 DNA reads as TGCAGCGTTGGCTTCGGCCCCTTGGAGCAGTACTTC. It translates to CSVGFGPLEQYF.

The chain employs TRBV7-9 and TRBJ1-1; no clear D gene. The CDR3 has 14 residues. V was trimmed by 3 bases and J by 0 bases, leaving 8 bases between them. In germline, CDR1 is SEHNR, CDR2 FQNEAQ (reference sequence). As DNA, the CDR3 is TGTGCCAGCAGCTTTTCTGGGGTGAACACTGAAGCTTTCTTT. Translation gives CASSFSGVNTEAFF.

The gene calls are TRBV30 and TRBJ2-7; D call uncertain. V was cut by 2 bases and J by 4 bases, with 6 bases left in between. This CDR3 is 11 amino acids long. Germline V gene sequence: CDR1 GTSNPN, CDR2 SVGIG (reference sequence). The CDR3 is CAWSLPYEQYF. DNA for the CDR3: TGTGCCTGGAGTCTACCTTACGAGCAGTACTTC.

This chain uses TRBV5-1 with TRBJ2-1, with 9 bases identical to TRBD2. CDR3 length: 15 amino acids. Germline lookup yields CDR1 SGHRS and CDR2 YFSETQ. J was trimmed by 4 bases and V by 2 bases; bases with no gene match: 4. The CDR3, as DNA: TGCGCCAGCAGCTTCCCTAGCGGGACATACAATGAGCAGTTCTTC. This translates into CASSFPSGTYNEQFF.

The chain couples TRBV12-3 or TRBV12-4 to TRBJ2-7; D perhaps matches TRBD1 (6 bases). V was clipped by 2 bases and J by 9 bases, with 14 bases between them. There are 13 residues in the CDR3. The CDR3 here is CASSLSRGNGQYF. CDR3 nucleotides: TGTGCCAGCAGTTTAAGCAGGGGTAACGGGCAGTACTTC.

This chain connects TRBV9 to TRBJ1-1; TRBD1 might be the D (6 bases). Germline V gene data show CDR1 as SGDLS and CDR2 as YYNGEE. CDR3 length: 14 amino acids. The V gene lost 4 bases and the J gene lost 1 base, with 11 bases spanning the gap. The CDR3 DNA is TGTGCCAGCAGCATGGGACACCCGAACACTGAAGCTTTCTTT. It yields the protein CASSMGHPNTEAFF.

CDR3 sequence: CASSLRGGGQPQHF. The DNA of the CDR3 is TGTGCCAGCAGTCTCAGGGGTGGGGGCCAGCCCCAGCATTTT. This sequence joins TRBV6-5 and TRBJ1-5; possible D gene TRBD1, 6 bases. Trimming took 5 bases from V and 7 from J, leaving 15 bases between them. Germline CDR1 MNHEY, CDR2 SVGAGI. CDR3 length equals 14 residues.

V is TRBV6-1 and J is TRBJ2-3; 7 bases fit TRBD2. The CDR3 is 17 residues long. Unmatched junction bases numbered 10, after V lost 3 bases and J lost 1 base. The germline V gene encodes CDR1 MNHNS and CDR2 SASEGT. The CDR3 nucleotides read TGTGCCAGCAGTGACCCGCGGGAGCATTTAGGCACAGATACGCAGTATTTT. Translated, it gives CASSDPREHLGTDTQYF.

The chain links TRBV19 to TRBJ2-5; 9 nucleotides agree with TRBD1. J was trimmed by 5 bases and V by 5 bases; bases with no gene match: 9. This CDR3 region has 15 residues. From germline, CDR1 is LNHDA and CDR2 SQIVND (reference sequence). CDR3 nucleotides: TGTGCCAGTAGTCATCCGGGACAGGGTTTTGAGACCCAGTACTTC. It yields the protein CASSHPGQGFETQYF. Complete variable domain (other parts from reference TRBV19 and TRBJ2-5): DGGITQSPKYLFRKEGQNVTLSCEQNLNHDAMYWYRQDPGQGLRLIYYSQIVNDFQKGDIAEGYSVSREKKESFPLTVTSAQKNPTAFYLCASSHPGQGFETQYFGPGTRLLVL.

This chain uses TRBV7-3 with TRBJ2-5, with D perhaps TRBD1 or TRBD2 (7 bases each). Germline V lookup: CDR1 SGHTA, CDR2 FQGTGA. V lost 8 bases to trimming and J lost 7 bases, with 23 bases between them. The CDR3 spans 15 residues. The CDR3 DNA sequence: TGTGCCAGCGGGAGGGCAGGGGGGCTGAAAGGGACCCAGTACTTC. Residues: CASGRAGGLKGTQYF.

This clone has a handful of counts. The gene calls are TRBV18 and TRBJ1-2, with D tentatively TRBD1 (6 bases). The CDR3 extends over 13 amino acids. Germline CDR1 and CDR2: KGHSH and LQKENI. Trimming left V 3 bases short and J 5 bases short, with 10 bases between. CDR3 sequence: CASSPDSSYGYTF. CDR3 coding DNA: TGTGCCAGCTCACCGGACAGTTCTTATGGCTACACCTTC.

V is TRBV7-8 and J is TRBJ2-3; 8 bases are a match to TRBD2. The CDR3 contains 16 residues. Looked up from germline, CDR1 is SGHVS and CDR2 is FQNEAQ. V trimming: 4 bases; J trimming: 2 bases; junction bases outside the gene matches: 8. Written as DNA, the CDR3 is TGTGCCAGCAGCTATTTAGCGGGATCCTCCACAGATACGCAGTATTTT. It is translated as CASSYLAGSSTDTQYF.